What follows are 14 T cell receptor beta chains derived from one specimen sequenced in a study of T cell repertoires in cytomegalovirus infection. From the reads, TCRdb called clonotypes with MiXCR, one entry per CDR3 protein. There are approximately 1,000,000 distinct CDR3 sequences in the sample; roughly 30% occur only once, and 10% to 15% lies in the top ten. Their antigens are not known. The sample was cultured CD8+ T cells from PBMCs, taken from culture after CMV antigen stimulation. Every receptor here comes from a human donor in good health (CMV status not recorded). Some clones in this sample may be carry-over from other donors' samples.

This clonotype was observed many times. The chain couples TRBV19 to TRBJ1-2, with 8 bases aligning to TRBD1. The germline CDR1 and CDR2 sequences are LNHDA and SQIVND (reference sequence). The CDR3 has 14 residues. V shed 4 bases, J shed 2 bases, and the junction held 3 bases outside the gene matches. The CDR3 DNA follows: TGTGCCAGTAGTAGACAGGGGCGAAACTATGGCTACACCTTC. It encodes CASSRQGRNYGYTF.

Worth noting for this clonotype: A read error may be the cause here, since a much bigger clone is one base away. V and J are TRBV7-2 and TRBJ2-5; D gene ambiguous. Germline lookup yields CDR1 SGHTA and CDR2 FQGNSA. The CDR3 consists of 14 residues. Deletions cut 2 bases from V and 5 bases from J, with 12 bases between. CDR3 region: CTSSLRPLWETQYF. The CDR3 region has the DNA TGTACCAGCAGCTTAAGACCATTGTGGGAGACCCAGTACTTC.

V usage is TRBV20-1 and J usage is TRBJ2-7; D is unresolved. Germline CDR1 is DFQATT and CDR2 is SNEGSKA (reference sequence). Trimming removed 1 base from V and 7 bases from J, with 8 bases in between. The CDR3 has 11 amino acids. The CDR3 sequence: CSARGFWEQYF. DNA of the CDR3: TGCAGTGCTAGAGGGTTCTGGGAGCAGTACTTC.

V and J are TRBV29-1 and TRBJ2-7; 8 bases align to TRBD1. CDR1 and CDR2 from the germline V gene are SQVTM and ANQGSEA. V was pared by 6 bases and J by 5 bases, with 9 bases of the junction left unmatched. The CDR3 totals 13 residues. In nucleotides, the CDR3 is TGCAGCGTGCATACCGGGACAGGCAACGAGCAGTACTTC. Protein product: CSVHTGTGNEQYF.

V is TRBV29-1 and J is TRBJ1-4, with D perhaps TRBD1 (5 bases). The CDR3 contains 14 residues. Trimming took off 7 bases at V and 2 bases at J, with 14 bases between the two ends. Germline assignment: CDR1 SQVTM and CDR2 ANQGSEA. Here the CDR3 reads CSATGNPTNEKLFF. CDR3 in DNA: TGCAGCGCCACAGGAAACCCCACTAATGAAAAACTGTTTTTT.

At least ten counts were recorded for this clonotype. The chain carries TRBV5-4 and TRBJ2-1; 9 positions agree with TRBD2. V was pared by 0 bases and J by 5 bases, with 3 bases of the junction left unmatched. Germline V CDR1 and CDR2: SGHNT, YYREEE (reference sequence). The CDR3 spans 15 residues. DNA for the CDR3: TGTGCCAGCAGCTTGGTTGCGGGGGGGAACAATGAGCAGTTCTTC. Its translation is CASSLVAGGNNEQFF.

Of note for this clonotype: A clone one base away is much larger, so this may be a read error. This chain links TRBV27 with TRBJ1-5; D gene uncertain. The CDR3 loop spans 13 amino acids. In germline, CDR1 is MNHEY, CDR2 SMNVEV (reference sequence). In DNA, the CDR3 is TGTGCCAGCAGTTTATCGAGCAAGCAGCCCCAGCATTTT. It specifies CASSLSSKQPQHF.

This clonotype has only a few counts. This chain uses TRBV7-3 with TRBJ2-2; D may correspond to TRBD1 or TRBD2 (5 bases each). V shed 3 bases and J shed 6 bases, with 8 bases lying between them. CDR3 length: 13 amino acids. CDR1 SGHTA and CDR2 FQGTGA come from the germline V gene. DNA for the CDR3: TGTGCCAGCAGCTTCTTGGGACCCGGGGAGCTGTTTTTT. Amino acids: CASSFLGPGELFF. The whole variable domain, filled in from reference TRBV7-3 and TRBJ2-2, reads GAGVSQTPSNKVTEKGKYVELRCDPISGHTALYWYRQSLGQGPEFLIYFQGTGAADDSGLPNDRFFAVRPEGSVSTLKIQRTERGDSAVYLCASSFLGPGELFFGEGSRLTVL.

At least ten counts were recorded for this clonotype. This sequence joins TRBV7-8 and TRBJ1-1; no definite D call. Germline V CDR1 and CDR2: SGHVS, FQNEAQ. This CDR3 contains 13 residues. The V gene lost 1 base and the J gene lost 10 bases, with 13 bases spanning the gap. Written as DNA, the CDR3 is TGTGCCAGCAGCTTAGGGCGGAGTGAGGGAGCTTTCTTT. It encodes CASSLGRSEGAFF. Drawing the rest from reference TRBV7-8 and TRBJ1-1, the complete variable domain is GAGVSQSPRYKVAKRGQDVALRCDPISGHVSLFWYQQALGQGPEFLTYFQNEAQLDKSGLPSDRFFAERPEGSVSTLKIQRTQQEDSAVYLCASSLGRSEGAFFGQGTRLTVV.

This clonotype occurred a few times. The gene calls are TRBV4-3 and TRBJ2-1; 11 positions agree with TRBD2. V lost 0 bases, J lost 10 bases, and 8 bases stayed unmatched. CDR1 is LGHNA and CDR2 is YSLEER in the germline V gene. CDR3 size: 16 residues. The CDR3 sequence: CASSQDGLAGGGEQFF. The CDR3 DNA follows: TGCGCCAGCAGCCAAGATGGTCTAGCGGGGGGAGGAGAGCAGTTCTTC.

V and J are TRBV29-1 and TRBJ2-2, with D perhaps TRBD2 (5 bases). The germline V and J ends were trimmed by 0 bases and 6 bases, with 14 bases remaining between them. Germline V lookup: CDR1 SQVTM, CDR2 ANQGSEA. The CDR3 contains 15 residues. As DNA, the CDR3 is TGCAGCGTTGAAGATCACGAGGGTCGGGCCGGGGAGCTGTTTTTT. Translation: CSVEDHEGRAGELFF.

The gene calls are TRBV27 and TRBJ1-1; D gene unclear. From germline, CDR1 is MNHEY and CDR2 SMNVEV (reference sequence). The V and J ends lost 3 bases and 5 bases respectively, with 10 bases between them. The CDR3 contains 13 residues. In DNA, the CDR3 is TGTGCCAGCAGTTTGGGCGCATTTACTGAAGCTTTCTTT. It translates to CASSLGAFTEAFF.

The rearrangement joins TRBV27 to TRBJ2-5; possible D gene TRBD2, 7 bases. The V and J ends lost 4 bases and 0 bases respectively, with 21 bases between them. Germline V gene data show CDR1 as MNHEY and CDR2 as SMNVEV (reference sequence). This CDR3 comprises 18 residues. The chain's CDR3 is CASSSYMAGAPYQETQYF. DNA for the CDR3: TGTGCCAGCAGTTCTTATATGGCGGGGGCTCCCTACCAAGAGACCCAGTACTTC.

This clonotype has at least ten counts. This rearrangement joins TRBV7-6 to TRBJ2-7; D perhaps matches TRBD1 (6 bases). Per germline, CDR1 SGHVS and CDR2 FNYEAQ. V gave up 5 bases and J gave up 4 bases, with 12 bases separating them. The CDR3 has 13 residues. CDR3 DNA: TGTGCCAGCAGCCCTCCGGACAGTTACGAGCAGTACGTC. The encoded protein is CASSPPDSYEQYV.